This T cell receptor beta chain was recorded in a study of T-cell memory formation after mild COVID-19. General study points: Day 15 to 85 contracting clones showed balanced CD4/CD8; day 15 to 37 expanders favored CD4+. Researchers found some responding clones in pre-infection memory, a sign that cross-reactive memory joined. CD8+ contracting clones occupied EMRA, while CD4+ ones occupied mainly CM and EM.

With regard to this clonotype: The antigen is unknown.

CDR1 is MGHRA, CDR2 YSYEKL, per germline. J gave up 4 bases and V 0 bases, and 9 bases lay outside the gene matches. This CDR3 contains 17 residues. Each CDR3 protein gets one entry after TCRdb re-called the 5' RACE reads with MiXCR. The sample yields about 610,000 distinct CDR3 sequences, 17% seen once. What was sequenced was PBMCs or a T cell subset sorted from them (not recorded which). The TCR sequence derives from an adult woman who had mild COVID-19 (a few samples of this study predate the infection). Cell type and time point are not known. The rearrangement joins TRBV4-1 to TRBJ1-3, with 7 bases aligning to TRBD1. This chain's CDR3 is CASSQEGGALSGNTIYF. DNA of the CDR3: TGCGCCAGCAGCCAAGAAGGGGGCGCGTTGTCCGGAAACACCATATATTTT.